This T cell receptor (beta chain) was sequenced in a study of cytotoxic CD8 clonotypes in ibrutinib-treated CLL. Generated by immunoSEQ multiplex PCR, the TCRdb table keeps only in-frame clones and is missing some. Of approximately 210,000 clones listed, over 55% are singletons. Per the germline V gene, CDR1 is LGHNT and CDR2 is FRNRAP. The trim removed 5 bases at V and 9 bases at J, leaving 6 bases unmatched. This CDR3 region has 15 residues. The genes are TRBV12-5 and TRBJ2-1; TRBD2 matches at 14 bases. The origin of this receptor is a human donor with chronic lymphocytic leukemia. This specimen consisted of PBMCs, obtained after 24 months of ibrutinib treatment. The CDR3 here is CASGKGLAGESEQFF. The CDR3 DNA sequence: TGTGCTAGTGGTAAGGGACTAGCGGGAGAGAGTGAGCAGTTCTTC.